Listed below are T cell receptor beta chains from one sample, sequenced in a study of shared clonotypes between healthy human individuals. Profiling relied on immunoSEQ multiplex PCR, and the TCRdb table lists in-frame clones only, not all of them. The data show about 2.3 million clones, with more than 80% seen just once and around 0.4% held by the top ten. Sequenced input: naive CD4+ T cells from PBMCs. The receptors come from a man aged 18 to 30 in good health. Some clones in this sample may be carry-over from other donors' samples. The CDR3 runs from the conserved cysteine through the conserved F or W. D genes are given only for firm matches. Rows may omit the clone size; those that give it use once, few, many or a size class.

>NA|TRBV28|TRBD1|TRBJ2-5
TGTGCCAGCAGTTCCGACAGGGTGGAGACCCAGTACTTC
CASSSDRVETQYF
>NA|TRBV5-8|TRBD2|TRBJ2-1
TGTGCCAGCAGCTCCACGGAGCCACTAGCGGGATCCTACAATGAGCAGTTCTTC
CASSSTEPLAGSYNEQFF
>NA|TRBV5-1|TRBD2|TRBJ2-3
TGCGCCAGCAGCCCGGGACTAGCACGCACAGATACGCAGTATTTT
CASSPGLARTDTQYF
>once|TRBV28|TRBD1|TRBJ1-1
TGTGCCAGCGGTCGCTGGACAGGGCTACTTGAAGCTTTCTTT
CASGRWTGLLEAFF
>NA|TRBV29-1|NA|TRBJ1-1
TGCAGCGTAGCTGACACGCGGAACACTGAAGCTTTCTTT
CSVADTRNTEAFF
>once|TRBV5-4|NA|TRBJ1-2
TGTGCCAGCAGCTTGCCGGAGGCCTATGGCTACACCTTC
CASSLPEAYGYTF
>NA|TRBV21-1|NA|TRBJ2-3
TGTGCCAGCAGCAAAGCAGGGTCCACAGATACGCAGTATTTT
CASSKAGSTDTQYF
>NA|TRBV27|NA|TRBJ1-3
TGTGCCAGCAGTTTAACGGCGGCCTTCTCTGGAAACACCATATATTTT
CASSLTAAFSGNTIYF
>NA|TRBV5-1|TRBD1|TRBJ1-2
TGCGCCAGCAGCTTGACAACAGGGGCCGGCTACACCTTC
CASSLTTGAGYTF
>NA|TRBV11-1|NA|TRBJ2-3
TGTGCCAGCAGCCTAACCCTCTCGGCAGGGGTTAGCACAGATACGCAGTATTTT
CASSLTLSAGVSTDTQYF
>NA|TRBV6-5|NA|TRBJ1-1
TGTGCCAGCAGTTTTCGACAGTATGGTACCATTGAAGCTTTCTTT
CASSFRQYGTIEAFF
>NA|TRBV2|NA|TRBJ1-6
TGTGCCAGCAGTGACTCAGGTTCACCCCTCCACTTT
CASSDSGSPLHF
>NA|TRBV9|NA|TRBJ1-6
TGTGCCAGCAGCGTAGATATGTTCGCCGGCTCACCCCTCCACTTT
CASSVDMFAGSPLHF
>NA|TRBV29-1|NA|TRBJ2-4
TGCAGCGTTGAAGATCTTTTACAGGGTAGAAACATTCAGTACTTC
CSVEDLLQGRNIQYF
>NA|TRBV5-1|TRBD1|TRBJ1-2
TGCGCCAGCAGCCAGGACAGGGGGCGTTATGGCTACACCTTC
CASSQDRGRYGYTF
>once|TRBV28|TRBD1|TRBJ1-2
TGTGCCATCCCGGGGACAGGGTGGGGTGGCTACACCTTC
CAIPGTGWGGYTF
>NA|TRBV12-5|TRBD1|TRBJ1-2
TGTGCTAGTGGCCAGGGACAGGGTCATTATGGCTACACCTTC
CASGQGQGHYGYTF
>NA|TRBV14|TRBD1|TRBJ1-2
TGTGCCAGCAGCCTACAGGGGGCCGGCTATGGCTACACCTTC
CASSLQGAGYGYTF
>NA|TRBV28|NA|TRBJ2-2
TGTGCCAGCAGTCGGACGTCCGGGGAGCTGTTTTTT
CASSRTSGELFF
>NA|TRBV2|NA|TRBJ2-7
TGTGCCGGAGCAGGTTCATCCTCCTACGAGCAGTACTTC
CAGAGSSSYEQYF
>NA|TRBV28|TRBD2|TRBJ2-2
TGTGCCAGCAGCCCCGTTAATGGACGCGGGAGAGACCGTGGGAACACCGGGGAGCTGTTTTTT
CASSPVNGRGRDRGNTGELFF
>once|TRBV4-3|NA|TRBJ1-4
TGCGCCAGCAGCCAAGTATGGGGGACAACTAATGAAAAACTGTTTTTT
CASSQVWGTTNEKLFF
>NA|TRBV19|NA|TRBJ1-2
TGTGCCAGTAGTATCGGAGGCTCGGACTATGGCTACACCTTC
CASSIGGSDYGYTF
>NA|TRBV4-2|NA|TRBJ2-1
TGTGCCAGCAGCCAGGGCGATGAGCAGTTCTTC
CASSQGDEQFF